This T cell receptor (beta chain) was identified in a study of T cell responses to AZD1222 COVID-19 vaccine. Study-level points and caveats: Following two doses of AZD1222, Spike-specific TCR breadth and depth rose. Clonal diversity may have been underestimated, and the donors were mostly white British, with more females than males.

Of note for this clone: The antigen is not known.

Method: immunoSEQ multiplex PCR; TCRdb's copy keeps in-frame clones and lacks some. The table shows 150,000 to 200,000 clones, with over 85% occurring only once. The CDR3 contains 11 residues. Trimming pared 2 bases from V and 7 bases from J, leaving 3 bases between. This clonotype was sampled from an adult who received the MenACWY meningococcal vaccine as a control. This chain links TRBV12-3 or TRBV12-4 with TRBJ2-1; D is unclear. The material sequenced was peripheral blood, taken 28 days after the second dose of the MenACWY control vaccine. The CDR3: CASSLKNEQFF. Here the CDR3 DNA reads TGTGCCAGCAGTTTAAAGAATGAGCAGTTCTTC.